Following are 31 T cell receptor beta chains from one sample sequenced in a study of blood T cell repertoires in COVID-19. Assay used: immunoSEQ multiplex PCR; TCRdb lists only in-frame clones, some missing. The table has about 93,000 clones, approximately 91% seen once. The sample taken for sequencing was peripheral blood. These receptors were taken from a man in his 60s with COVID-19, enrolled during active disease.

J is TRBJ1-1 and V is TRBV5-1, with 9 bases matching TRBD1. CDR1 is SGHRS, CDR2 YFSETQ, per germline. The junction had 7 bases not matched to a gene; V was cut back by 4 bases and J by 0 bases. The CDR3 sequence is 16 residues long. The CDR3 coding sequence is TGCGCCAGCAGCCTCCGGGACAGGGCAATGAACACTGAAGCTTTCTTT. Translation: CASSLRDRAMNTEAFF.

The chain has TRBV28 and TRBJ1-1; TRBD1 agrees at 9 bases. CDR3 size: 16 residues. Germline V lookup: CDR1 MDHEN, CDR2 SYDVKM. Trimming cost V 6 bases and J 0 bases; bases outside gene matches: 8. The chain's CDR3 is CASSGRGTGMNTEAFF. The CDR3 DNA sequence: TGTGCCAGCAGCGGGAGGGGGACAGGGATGAACACTGAAGCTTTCTTT.

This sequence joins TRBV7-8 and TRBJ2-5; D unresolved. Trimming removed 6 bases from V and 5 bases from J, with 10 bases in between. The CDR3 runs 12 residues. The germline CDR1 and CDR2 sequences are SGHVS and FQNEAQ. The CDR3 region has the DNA TGTGCCAGCAGGAAGTTGGGCGAGACCCAGTACTTC. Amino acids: CASRKLGETQYF.

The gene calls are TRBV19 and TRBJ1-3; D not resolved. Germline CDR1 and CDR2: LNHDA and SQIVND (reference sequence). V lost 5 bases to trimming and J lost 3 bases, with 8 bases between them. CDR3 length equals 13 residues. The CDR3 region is CASSHPDGNTIYF. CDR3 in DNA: TGTGCCAGTAGTCATCCAGATGGAAACACCATATATTTT.

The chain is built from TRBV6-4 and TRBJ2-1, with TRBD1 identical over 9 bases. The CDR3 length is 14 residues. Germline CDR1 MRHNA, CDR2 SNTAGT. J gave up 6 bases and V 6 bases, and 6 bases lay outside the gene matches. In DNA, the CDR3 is TGTGCCAGCAGCAGGGACAGGGCGGCCAATGAGCAGTTCTTC. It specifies CASSRDRAANEQFF.

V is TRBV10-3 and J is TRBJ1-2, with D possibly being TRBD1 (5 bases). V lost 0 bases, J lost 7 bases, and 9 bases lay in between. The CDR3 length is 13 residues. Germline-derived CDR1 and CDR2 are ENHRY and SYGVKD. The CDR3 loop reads CAISESRQPGYTF. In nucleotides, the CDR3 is TGTGCCATCAGTGAGTCGAGACAGCCTGGCTACACCTTC.

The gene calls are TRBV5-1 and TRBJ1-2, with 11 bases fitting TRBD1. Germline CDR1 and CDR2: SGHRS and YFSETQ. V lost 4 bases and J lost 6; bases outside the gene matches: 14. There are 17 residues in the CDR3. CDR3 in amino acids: CASSGFSSGTGGDGYTF. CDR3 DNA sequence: TGCGCCAGCAGCGGCTTTTCTTCCGGGACAGGGGGTGATGGCTACACCTTC.

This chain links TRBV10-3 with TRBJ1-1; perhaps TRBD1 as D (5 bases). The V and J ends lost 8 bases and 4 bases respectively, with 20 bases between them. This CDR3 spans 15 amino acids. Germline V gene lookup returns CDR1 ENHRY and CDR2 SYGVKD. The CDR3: CAIRFQGGETTEAFF. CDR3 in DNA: TGTGCCATCCGTTTTCAGGGAGGCGAGACCACTGAAGCTTTCTTT.

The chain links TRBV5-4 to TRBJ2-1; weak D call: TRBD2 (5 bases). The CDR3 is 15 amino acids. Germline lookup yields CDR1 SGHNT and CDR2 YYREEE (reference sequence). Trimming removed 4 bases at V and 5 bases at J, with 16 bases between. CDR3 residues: CASSATVEADNEQFF. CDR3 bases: TGTGCCAGCAGCGCGACGGTGGAGGCGGACAATGAGCAGTTCTTC.

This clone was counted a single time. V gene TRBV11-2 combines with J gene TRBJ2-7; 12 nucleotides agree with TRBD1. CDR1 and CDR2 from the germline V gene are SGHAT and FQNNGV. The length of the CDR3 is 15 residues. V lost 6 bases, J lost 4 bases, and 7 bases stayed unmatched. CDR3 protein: CASRHPGQGAYEQYF. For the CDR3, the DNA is TGTGCCAGCAGACATCCGGGACAGGGGGCTTACGAGCAGTACTTC.

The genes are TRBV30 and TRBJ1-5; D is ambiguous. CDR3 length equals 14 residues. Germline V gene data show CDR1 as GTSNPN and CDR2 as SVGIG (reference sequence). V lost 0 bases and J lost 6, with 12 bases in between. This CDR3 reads CAWSVEEGSQPQHF. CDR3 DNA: TGTGCCTGGAGTGTTGAGGAGGGTAGTCAGCCCCAGCATTTT.

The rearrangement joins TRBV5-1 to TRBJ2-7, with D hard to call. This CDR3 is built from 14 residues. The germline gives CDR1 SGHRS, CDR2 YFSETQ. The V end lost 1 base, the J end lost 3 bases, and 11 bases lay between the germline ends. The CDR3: CASSLYQQDYEQYF. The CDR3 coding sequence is TGCGCCAGCAGCTTGTATCAGCAGGACTACGAGCAGTACTTC.

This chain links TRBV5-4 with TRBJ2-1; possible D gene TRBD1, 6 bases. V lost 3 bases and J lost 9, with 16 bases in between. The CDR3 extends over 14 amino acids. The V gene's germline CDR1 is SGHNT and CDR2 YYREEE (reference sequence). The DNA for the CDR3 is TGTGCCAGCAGCTCCCCCCGGGCAGGGGCTGAGCAGTTCTTC. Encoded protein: CASSSPRAGAEQFF. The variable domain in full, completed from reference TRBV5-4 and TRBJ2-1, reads ETGVTQSPTHLIKTRGQQVTLRCSSQSGHNTVSWYQQALGQGPQFIFQYYREEENGRGNFPPRFSGLQFPNYSSELNVNALELDDSALYLCASSSPRAGAEQFFGPGTRLTVL.

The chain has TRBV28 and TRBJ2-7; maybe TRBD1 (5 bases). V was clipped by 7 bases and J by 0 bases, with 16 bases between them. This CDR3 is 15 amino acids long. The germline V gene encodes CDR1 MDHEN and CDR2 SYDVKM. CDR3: CASTNRLPNSYEQYF. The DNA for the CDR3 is TGTGCCAGCACTAACAGGCTTCCTAACTCCTACGAGCAGTACTTC.

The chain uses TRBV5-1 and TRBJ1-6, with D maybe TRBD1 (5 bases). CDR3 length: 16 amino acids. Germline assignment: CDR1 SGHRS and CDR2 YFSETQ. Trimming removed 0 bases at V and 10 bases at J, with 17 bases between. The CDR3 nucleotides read TGCGCCAGCAGCTTGGCTCCTAGGGGAAGGTACTCACCCCTCCACTTT. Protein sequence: CASSLAPRGRYSPLHF.

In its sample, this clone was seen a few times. The CDR3 DNA sequence: TGCGCCAGCAGCTATACTCCAGCGGGAGTCGGGACCGGGGAGCTGTTTTTT. Translation gives CASSYTPAGVGTGELFF. This chain connects TRBV5-1 to TRBJ2-2, with 8 positions matching TRBD2. J gave up 5 bases and V 3 bases, and 12 bases lay outside the gene matches. Looked up from germline, CDR1 is SGHRS and CDR2 is YFSETQ. CDR3 length: 17 amino acids.

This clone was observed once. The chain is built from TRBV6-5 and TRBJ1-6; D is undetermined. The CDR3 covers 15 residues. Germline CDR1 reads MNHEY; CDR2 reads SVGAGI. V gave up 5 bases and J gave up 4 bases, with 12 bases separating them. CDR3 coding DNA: TGTGCCAGCAGTACCCGGGAGCCATATAATTCACCCCTCCACTTT. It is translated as CASSTREPYNSPLHF.

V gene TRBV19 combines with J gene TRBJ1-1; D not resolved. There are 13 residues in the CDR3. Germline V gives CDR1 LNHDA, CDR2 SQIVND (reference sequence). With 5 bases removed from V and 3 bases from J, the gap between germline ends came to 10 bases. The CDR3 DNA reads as TGTGCCAGTAGTGCTTACAGTTACACTGAAGCTTTCTTT. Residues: CASSAYSYTEAFF.

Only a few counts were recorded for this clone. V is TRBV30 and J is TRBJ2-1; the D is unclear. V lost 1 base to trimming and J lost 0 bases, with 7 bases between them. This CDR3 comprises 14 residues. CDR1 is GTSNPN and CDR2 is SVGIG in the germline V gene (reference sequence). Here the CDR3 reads CAWSDRGSYNEQFF. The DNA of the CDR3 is TGTGCCTGGAGTGATCGAGGCTCCTACAATGAGCAGTTCTTC. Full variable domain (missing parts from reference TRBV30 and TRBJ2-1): SQTIHQWPATLVQPVGSPLSLECTVEGTSNPNLYWYRQAAGRGLQLLFYSVGIGQISSEVPQNLSASRPQDRQFILSSKKLLLSDSGFYLCAWSDRGSYNEQFFGPGTRLTVL.

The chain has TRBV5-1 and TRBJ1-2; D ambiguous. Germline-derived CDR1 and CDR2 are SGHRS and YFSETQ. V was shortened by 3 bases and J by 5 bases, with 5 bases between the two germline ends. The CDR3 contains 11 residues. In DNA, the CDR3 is TGCGCCAGCAGCTCATCATATGGCTACACCTTC. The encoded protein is CASSSSYGYTF.

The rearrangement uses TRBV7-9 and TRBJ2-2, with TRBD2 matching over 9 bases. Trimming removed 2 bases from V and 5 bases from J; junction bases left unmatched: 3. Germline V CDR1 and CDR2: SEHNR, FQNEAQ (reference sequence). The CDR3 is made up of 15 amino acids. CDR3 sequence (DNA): TGTGCCAGCAGCTTACAAACTAGCGGGACCGGGGAGCTGTTTTTT. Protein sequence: CASSLQTSGTGELFF.

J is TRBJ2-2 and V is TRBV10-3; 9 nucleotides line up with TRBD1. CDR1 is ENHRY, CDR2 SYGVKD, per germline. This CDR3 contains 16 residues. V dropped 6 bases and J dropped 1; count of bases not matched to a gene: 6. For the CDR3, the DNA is TGTGCCATCAGCGTTGGGACAGGGAAGAACACCGGGGAGCTGTTTTTT. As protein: CAISVGTGKNTGELFF.

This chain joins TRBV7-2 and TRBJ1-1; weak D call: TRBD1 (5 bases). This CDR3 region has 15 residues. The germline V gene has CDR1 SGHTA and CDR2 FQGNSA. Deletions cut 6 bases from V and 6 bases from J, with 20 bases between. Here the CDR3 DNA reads TGTGCCAGCAGTCCTTCCCGGGGGGGAAGTTCTGAAGCTTTCTTT. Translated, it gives CASSPSRGGSSEAFF.

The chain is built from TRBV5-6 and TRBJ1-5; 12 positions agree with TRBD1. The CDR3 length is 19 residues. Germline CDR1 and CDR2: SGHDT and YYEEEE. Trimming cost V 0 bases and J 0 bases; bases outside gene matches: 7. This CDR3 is CASSLAGTGGSNSNQPQHF. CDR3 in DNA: TGTGCCAGCAGCTTGGCCGGGACAGGGGGCTCTAATAGCAATCAGCCCCAGCATTTT.

This CDR3 reads CASSSDRGPYGYTF. DNA for the CDR3: TGCGCCAGCAGCTCGGACAGGGGACCCTATGGCTACACCTTC. The chain recombines TRBV5-1 with TRBJ1-2; 9 nucleotides match TRBD1. The length of the CDR3 is 14 residues. Germline CDR1 is SGHRS and CDR2 is YFSETQ. Trimming at V came to 3 bases and at J to 4 bases, leaving 4 bases not matched to a gene.

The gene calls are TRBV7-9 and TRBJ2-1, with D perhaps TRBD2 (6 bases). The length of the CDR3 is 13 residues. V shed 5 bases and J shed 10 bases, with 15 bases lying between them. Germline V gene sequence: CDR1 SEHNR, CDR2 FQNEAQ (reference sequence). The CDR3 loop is CASSGGGPEEQFF. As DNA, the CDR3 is TGTGCCAGCAGCGGTGGAGGGCCCGAAGAGCAGTTCTTC.

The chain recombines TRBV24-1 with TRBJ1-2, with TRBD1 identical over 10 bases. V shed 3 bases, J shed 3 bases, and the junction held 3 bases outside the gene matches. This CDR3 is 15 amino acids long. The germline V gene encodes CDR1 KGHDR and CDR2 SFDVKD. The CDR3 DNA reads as TGTGCCACCAGTGATGGGACAGGGGCGGACTATGGCTACACCTTC. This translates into CATSDGTGADYGYTF.

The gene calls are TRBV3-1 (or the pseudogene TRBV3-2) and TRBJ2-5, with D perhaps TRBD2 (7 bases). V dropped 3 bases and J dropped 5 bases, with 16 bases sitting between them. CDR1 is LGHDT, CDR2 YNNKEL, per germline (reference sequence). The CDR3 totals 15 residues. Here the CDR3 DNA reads TGTGCCAGCAGCCACGCCGGGGGGCGTGGGGAGACCCAGTACTTC. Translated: CASSHAGGRGETQYF.

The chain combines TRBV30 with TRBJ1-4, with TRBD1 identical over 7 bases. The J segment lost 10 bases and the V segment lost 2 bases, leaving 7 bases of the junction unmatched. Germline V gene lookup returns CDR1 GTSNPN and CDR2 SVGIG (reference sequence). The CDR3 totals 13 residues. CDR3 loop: CAWSLTYRGKLFF. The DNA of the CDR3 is TGTGCCTGGAGTCTTACCTACAGGGGAAAACTGTTTTTT.

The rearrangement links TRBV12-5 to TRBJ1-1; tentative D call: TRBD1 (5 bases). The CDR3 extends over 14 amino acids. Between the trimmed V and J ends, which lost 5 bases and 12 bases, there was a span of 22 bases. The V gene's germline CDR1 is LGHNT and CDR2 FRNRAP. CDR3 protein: CASGPSRWGSRTFF. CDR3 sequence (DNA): TGTGCTAGTGGTCCCTCAAGGTGGGGCTCCCGAACTTTCTTT.

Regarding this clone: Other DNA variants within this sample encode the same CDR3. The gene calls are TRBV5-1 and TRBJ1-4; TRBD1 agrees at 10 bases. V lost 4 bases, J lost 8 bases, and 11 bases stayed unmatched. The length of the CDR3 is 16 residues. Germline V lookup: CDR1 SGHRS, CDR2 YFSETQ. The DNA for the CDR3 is TGCGCCAGCAGCCTGCCGGGACAGGGGAGTAACGAAAAACTGTTTTTT. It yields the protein CASSLPGQGSNEKLFF.